This TCR beta chain came from a study of T-cell memory formation after mild COVID-19. About the study: Each donor largely had its own TCR clusters.

Findings of the study overall: Memory from before infection featured some responding clones, which suggests cross-reactive memory joined.

This clonotype was counted a single time. The antigen is undetermined. It was 5'RACE with constant-segment primers that produced the TCR alpha and TCR beta cDNA libraries, which carried sample barcodes and UMIs. TCRdb ran MiXCR on the 5' RACE reads and lists one entry per CDR3 protein. Of a few hundred thousand distinct CDR3 sequences in the sample, under 30% are singletons; the top ten hold about 14%. The TCR comes from an adult woman who had mild COVID-19 (a few samples of this study predate the infection). Cell type and time point are not known. The sample was PBMCs or a T cell subset sorted from them (not recorded which).

CDR3 protein: CASSYQGAPNQPQHF. The CDR3 coding sequence is TGTGCCAGCAGTTACCAAGGGGCCCCCAATCAGCCCCAGCATTTT. This sequence joins TRBV6-2 or TRBV6-3 and TRBJ1-5; tentative D call: TRBD1 (5 bases). The germline CDR1 and CDR2 sequences are MNHEY and SVGEGT. CDR3 size: 15 residues. V lost 2 bases, J lost 3 bases, and 11 bases lay in between.